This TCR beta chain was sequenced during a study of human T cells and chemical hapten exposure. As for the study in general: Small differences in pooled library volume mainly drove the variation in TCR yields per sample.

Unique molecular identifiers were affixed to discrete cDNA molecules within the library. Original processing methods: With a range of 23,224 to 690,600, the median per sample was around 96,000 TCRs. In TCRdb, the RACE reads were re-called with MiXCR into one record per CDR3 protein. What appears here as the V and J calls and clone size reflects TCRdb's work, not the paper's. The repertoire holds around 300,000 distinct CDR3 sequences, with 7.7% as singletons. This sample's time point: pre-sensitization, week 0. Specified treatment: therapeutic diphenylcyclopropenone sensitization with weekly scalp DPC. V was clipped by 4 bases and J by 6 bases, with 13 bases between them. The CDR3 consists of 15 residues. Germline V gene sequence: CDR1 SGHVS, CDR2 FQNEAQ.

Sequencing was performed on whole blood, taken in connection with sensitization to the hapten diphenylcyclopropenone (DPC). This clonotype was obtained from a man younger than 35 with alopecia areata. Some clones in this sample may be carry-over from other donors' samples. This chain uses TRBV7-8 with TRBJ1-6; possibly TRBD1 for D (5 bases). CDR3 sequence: CASSSPPGRNSPLHF. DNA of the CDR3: TGTGCCAGCAGCTCCCCACCGGGGCGTAATTCACCCCTCCACTTT.